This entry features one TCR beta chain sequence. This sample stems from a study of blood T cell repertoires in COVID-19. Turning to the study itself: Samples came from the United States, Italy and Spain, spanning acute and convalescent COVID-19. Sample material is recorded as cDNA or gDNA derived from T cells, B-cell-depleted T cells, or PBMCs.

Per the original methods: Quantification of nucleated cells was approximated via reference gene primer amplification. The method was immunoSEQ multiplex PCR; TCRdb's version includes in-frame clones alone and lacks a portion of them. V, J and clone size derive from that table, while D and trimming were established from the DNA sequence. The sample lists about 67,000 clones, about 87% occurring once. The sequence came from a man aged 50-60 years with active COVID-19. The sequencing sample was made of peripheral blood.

CDR3 loop: CASSLTGLPTPTGELFF. CDR3 nucleotides: TGTGCCAGCTCACTAACGGGACTCCCAACGCCGACCGGGGAGCTGTTTTTT. The V and J genes are TRBV18 and TRBJ2-2; TRBD2 might be the D (6 bases). The V end was cut by 4 bases, the J end by 5 bases, with 20 bases between. CDR3 length: 17 amino acids. Looked up from germline, CDR1 is KGHSH and CDR2 is LQKENI.